These T cell receptor beta chains were read from a single sample in a study of cytomegalovirus exposure and HLA in healthy donors. Sequencing used immunoSEQ multiplex PCR; TCRdb keeps in-frame clones, though not all of them. The sample consists of around 150,000 clones, around 74% of them appearing once. The sequenced sample consisted of PBMCs. The origin of the receptors is a man younger than 35 in good health and CMV-seronegative. The CDR3 runs from the conserved cysteine through the conserved F or W. D genes are given only for firm matches. Clone size is shown for a subset of rows, as once, few, many or a class of expanded clone.

d_gene | abundance | j_gene | v_gene | CDR3nt | CDR3aa
- | once | TRBJ2-6 | TRBV15 | TGTGCCACCAGCAGAGATCTTGCGGGATTGGACGGGGCCAACGTCCTGACTTTC | CATSRDLAGLDGANVLTF
TRBD1 | few | TRBJ2-7 | TRBV11-3 | TGTGCCAGCAGCCGGGACAGCGTGAGAGACGAGCAGTACTTC | CASSRDSVRDEQYF
TRBD1 | - | TRBJ1-6 | TRBV5-1 | TGCGCCAGCAGCCACGACTGGGGACAGGGTCTCTCACCCCTCCACTTT | CASSHDWGQGLSPLHF
TRBD1 | once | TRBJ1-2 | TRBV5-4 | TGTGCCAGCAGCTTACGACAGGGGGGCGCAGACGGCTACACCTTC | CASSLRQGGADGYTF
TRBD1 | - | TRBJ1-2 | TRBV9 | TGTGCCAGCAGCCTCCTCTCGAACAGGGGTCCCCTTCCCTATGGCTACACCTTC | CASSLLSNRGPLPYGYTF
- | - | TRBJ2-7 | TRBV6-1 | TGTGCCTCCGGGGACGAGCAGTACTTC | CASGDEQYF
- | - | TRBJ2-3 | TRBV19 | TGTGCCAGTAGTACAGGGGTGCGGGATACGCAGTATTTT | CASSTGVRDTQYF
- | - | TRBJ2-7 | TRBV9 | TGTGCCAGCAGCGTAGGGCAGGGGAAAAACTACGAGCAGTACTTC | CASSVGQGKNYEQYF
TRBD1 | - | TRBJ2-7 | TRBV7-9 | TGTGCCAGCAGCCGGGACAGGGGCTCCTACGAGCAGTACTTC | CASSRDRGSYEQYF
- | - | TRBJ1-1 | TRBV28 | TGTGCCAGCAGTCCCCGGGGCGGGAGGGACACTGAAGCTTTCTTT | CASSPRGGRDTEAFF
- | - | TRBJ2-7 | TRBV10-3 | TGTGCCATCAGTGGTGGAGAGGGCCACGAGCAGTACTTC | CAISGGEGHEQYF
- | once | TRBJ1-2 | TRBV28 | TGTGCCAGCAGTTGGCAAAACTATGGCTACACCTTC | CASSWQNYGYTF
TRBD2 | - | TRBJ2-1 | TRBV28 | TGTGCCAGCAGCCCGGTGACTAGCGGACCGGAGAATGAGCAGTTCTTC | CASSPVTSGPENEQFF
- | - | TRBJ2-1 | TRBV28 | TGTGCCAGCAGTGGCGGTAGCGCCTACAATGAGCAGTTCTTC | CASSGGSAYNEQFF
- | few | TRBJ2-7 | TRBV7-2 | TGTGCCAGCAGCTTAGATCCCCAGTCCTACGAGCAGTACTTC | CASSLDPQSYEQYF
- | - | TRBJ2-6 | TRBV15 | TGTGCCACCAGCAGAGTCGAGGGGGCCAACGTCCTGACTTTC | CATSRVEGANVLTF
- | - | TRBJ2-1 | TRBV6-5 | TGTGCCAGCAGACCCACACAAACCGGGGAGCAGTTCTTC | CASRPTQTGEQFF
- | - | TRBJ2-5 | TRBV19 | TGTGCCAGTAGTATCGCTCCTTACAAACGTGAAGAGACCCAGTACTTC | CASSIAPYKREETQYF
- | - | TRBJ2-7 | TRBV9 | TGTGCCAGCAGCGTAGGGGGGACGGGGGCCTACGAGCAGTACTTC | CASSVGGTGAYEQYF
TRBD2 | - | TRBJ2-7 | TRBV4-3 | TGCGCCAGCAGCCAGATGAGCGGGAACTCCTACGAGCAGTACTTC | CASSQMSGNSYEQYF
- | - | TRBJ2-2 | TRBV5-1 | TGCGCCAGCAGCTCTGAAAAGCCGAACACCGGGGAGCTGTTTTTT | CASSSEKPNTGELFF
- | - | TRBJ2-1 | TRBV11-2 | TGTGCCAGCAGCTTGGGTGCAGGCCACAATGAGCAGTTCTTC | CASSLGAGHNEQFF
TRBD2 | - | TRBJ2-7 | TRBV28 | TGTGCCACTAGCGGAAACTCCTACGAGCAGTACTTC | CATSGNSYEQYF
- | - | TRBJ2-1 | TRBV5-4 | TGTGCCAGCAGCTTGGCCTTGACCCAGGCCTACAATGAGCAGTTCTTC | CASSLALTQAYNEQFF
TRBD2 | once | TRBJ2-3 | TRBV23-1 | TGCGCCAGCAGCCTTTCGGGAGGGGGGGATACGCAGTATTTT | CASSLSGGGDTQYF
- | - | TRBJ2-3 | TRBV4-1 | TGCGCCAGCAGCCCTCGGGAGAGCACAGATACGCAGTATTTT | CASSPRESTDTQYF
TRBD1 | once | TRBJ2-7 | TRBV7-9 | TGTTCCAGCAGCTTAGGACAGGGGCCGCTATACGAGCAGTACTTC | CSSSLGQGPLYEQYF
- | - | TRBJ2-7 | TRBV11-2 | TGTGCCAGCAGCTTAGAGCGGGTAGAGCAGTACTTC | CASSLERVEQYF
TRBD1 | - | TRBJ1-3 | TRBV27 | TGTGCCAGCAGGACAGGGGCTGGAAACACCATATATTTT | CASRTGAGNTIYF
- | - | TRBJ1-2 | TRBV6-1 | TGTGCCATCCCCAGGGGCGAGGGCGATAACTATGGCTACACCTTC | CAIPRGEGDNYGYTF
- | few | TRBJ1-4 | TRBV6-1 | TGTGCCAGCAGACCTACAGGGATGGGTGAAAAACTGTTTTTT | CASRPTGMGEKLFF
- | - | TRBJ2-7 | TRBV14 | TGTGCCAGCAGCCAAGGAAGTGGCGGGTCCAATACCTACGAGCAGTACTTC | CASSQGSGGSNTYEQYF
TRBD2 | few | TRBJ2-5 | TRBV7-2 | TGTGCCAGCAGCCTTACCGGGACTAGCGGGAGAGGGACCCAGTACTTC | CASSLTGTSGRGTQYF
TRBD1 | few | TRBJ1-3 | TRBV10-3 | TGTGCCATCAGTCCTACAGGGGTTGGAAACACCATATATTTT | CAISPTGVGNTIYF
TRBD1 | - | TRBJ2-7 | TRBV7-8 | TGTGCCAGCAGCTTAGGTGGGACAGGGTCCAACGAGCAGTACTTC | CASSLGGTGSNEQYF
TRBD1 | - | TRBJ1-5 | TRBV27 | TGTGCCAGCAGTTTAGGACAGGGCTTAGGGCCCCAGCATTTT | CASSLGQGLGPQHF
TRBD1 | - | TRBJ2-7 | TRBV10-2 | TGCGCCAGCACCCTGACAGGGGGCAACGAGCAGTACTTC | CASTLTGGNEQYF
- | - | TRBJ1-2 | TRBV4-1 | TGCGCCAGCAGCCAACCCCTACTCGCGAGCGGCTACACCTTC | CASSQPLLASGYTF
- | - | TRBJ1-2 | TRBV7-2 | TGTGCCAGCAGCTCACGGACTCCTACCGGGGATGGCTACACCTTC | CASSSRTPTGDGYTF
- | - | TRBJ2-7 | TRBV18 | TGTGCCAGCTCACCAACAGGGCCGGACCTCTACGAGCAGTACTTC | CASSPTGPDLYEQYF
TRBD2 | once | TRBJ2-7 | TRBV5-1 | TGCGCCAGCACAAGGACTAGCGGGATCCCTCCTTACGAGCAGTACTTC | CASTRTSGIPPYEQYF
TRBD2 | - | TRBJ2-1 | TRBV29-1 | TGCAGCATGTCCCCTTTAGCGGGGATGTGGAATGAGCAGTTCTTC | CSMSPLAGMWNEQFF
- | - | TRBJ1-5 | TRBV30 | TGTGCCTGGAGTGTAGGAGAGCCCCAGCATTTT | CAWSVGEPQHF
- | - | TRBJ1-5 | TRBV30 | TGTGCCTGGAGCCTGACATTGAGCAATCAGCCCCAGCATTTT | CAWSLTLSNQPQHF
- | few | TRBJ2-1 | TRBV5-4 | TGTGCCAGCAGAGACAAAGCAGGAGAGCAGTTCTTC | CASRDKAGEQFF
TRBD2 | - | TRBJ2-3 | TRBV7-8 | TGTGCCAGCAGCTTAGCGCCGGGACTAGCGGGGGTGGCAGATACGCAGTATTTT | CASSLAPGLAGVADTQYF
TRBD2 | few | TRBJ2-1 | TRBV27 | TGTGCCAGCCGTAAAGGCGGGACTAACAATGAGCAGTTCTTC | CASRKGGTNNEQFF
TRBD1 | - | TRBJ2-7 | TRBV10-3 | TGTGCTTGCAGAGGGGACAGCCCCTCCTCCGAGCAGTACTTC | CACRGDSPSSEQYF
TRBD2 | once | TRBJ2-5 | TRBV18 | TGTGCCAGCTCACCACAGTCAGCGGGAGGAGAGACCCAGTACTTC | CASSPQSAGGETQYF
- | - | TRBJ1-4 | TRBV5-6 | TGTGCCAGCAGCTTGGGAGGTAATGAAAAACTGTTTTTT | CASSLGGNEKLFF
TRBD2 | - | TRBJ2-7 | TRBV30 | TGTGCCTGGTCAAGGTGGCTAGCGGCAAACCCGTCTCCTTACGAGCAGTACTTC | CAWSRWLAANPSPYEQYF
TRBD1 | - | TRBJ2-1 | TRBV30 | TGTGCCTGGAGTTCCCGGGACAGTGAGGGGCAGTTCTTC | CAWSSRDSEGQFF
- | - | TRBJ1-4 | TRBV5-6 | TGTGCCAGCAGCCCGCCCGGGACACCTGGTAATGAAAAACTGTTTTTT | CASSPPGTPGNEKLFF
TRBD2 | - | TRBJ2-1 | TRBV7-8 | TGTGCCAGCAGCTGGACTAGCGGGAGCAGTGAGCAGTTCTTC | CASSWTSGSSEQFF